This TCR beta chain was profiled in a study of response to subunit inactivated influenza vaccine. Using its own MiXCR run on the RT-PCR reads, TCRdb lists one record per CDR3 protein. The table includes around 650,000 distinct CDR3 sequences, less than 20% detected once. Study-level points and caveats: Every seasonal influenza vaccination brings in few new T cells, the authors suggested.

Trimming removed 0 bases from V and 2 bases from J, with 6 bases in between. This CDR3 is 14 amino acids long. In germline, CDR1 is MNHEY, CDR2 SVGAGI. With respect to this clonotype: The target antigen is unknown.

V and J are TRBV6-5 and TRBJ2-3, with D uncertain. The sequencing used PBMCs from blood, collected 11 to 12 days after vaccination. This clonotype was sampled from a man aged 50-59 years who received an inactivated influenza vaccine. CDR3 coding DNA: TGTGCCAGCAGTTACTCGACTTACACAGATACGCAGTATTTT. It encodes CASSYSTYTDTQYF.